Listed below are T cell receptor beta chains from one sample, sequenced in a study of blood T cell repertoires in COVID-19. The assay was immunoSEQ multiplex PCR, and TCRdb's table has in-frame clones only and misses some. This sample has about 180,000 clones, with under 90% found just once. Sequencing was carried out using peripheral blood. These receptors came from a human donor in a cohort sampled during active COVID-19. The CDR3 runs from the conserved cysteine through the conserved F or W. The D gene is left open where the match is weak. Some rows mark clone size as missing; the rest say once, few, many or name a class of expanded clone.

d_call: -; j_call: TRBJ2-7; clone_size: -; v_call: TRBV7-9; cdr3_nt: TGTGCCACCACTCGTGGGGCGGTGTACGAGCAGTACTTC; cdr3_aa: CATTRGAVYEQYF
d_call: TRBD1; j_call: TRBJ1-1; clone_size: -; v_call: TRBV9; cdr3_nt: TGTGCCAGCAGCGTGACAGGGGCCGTAATGAACACTGAAGCTTTCTTT; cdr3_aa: CASSVTGAVMNTEAFF
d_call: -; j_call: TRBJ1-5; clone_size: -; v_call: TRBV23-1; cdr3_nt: TGCGCCAGCAGTAGGGAGGGGGGAAATCAGCCCCAGCATTTT; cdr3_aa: CASSREGGNQPQHF
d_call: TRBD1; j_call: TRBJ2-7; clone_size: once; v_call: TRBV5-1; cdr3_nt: TGCGCCAGCAGCCTAGGGACAGGGAGGCTCTACGAGCAGTACTTC; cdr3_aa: CASSLGTGRLYEQYF
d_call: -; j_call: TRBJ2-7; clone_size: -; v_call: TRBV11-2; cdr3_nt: TGTGCCAGCAGCTTCCCAGGGTTAGGAGTCCCCCAGTACTTC; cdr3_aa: CASSFPGLGVPQYF
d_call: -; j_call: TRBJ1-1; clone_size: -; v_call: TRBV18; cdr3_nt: TGTGCCAGCTCACCTGTGGGCAGGGTTAACACTGAAGCTTTCTTT; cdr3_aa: CASSPVGRVNTEAFF
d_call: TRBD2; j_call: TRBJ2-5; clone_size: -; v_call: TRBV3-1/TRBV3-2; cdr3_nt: TGTGCCAGCAGCCAAGATTCCCGACTAGCGGGGGGGACCTACCAAGAGACCCAGTACTTC; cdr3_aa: CASSQDSRLAGGTYQETQYF
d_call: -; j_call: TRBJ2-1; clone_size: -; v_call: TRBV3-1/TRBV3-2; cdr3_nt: TGTGCCAGCAGCCAAGATGGTCGGGGGACCTACAATGAGCAGTTCTTC; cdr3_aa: CASSQDGRGTYNEQFF
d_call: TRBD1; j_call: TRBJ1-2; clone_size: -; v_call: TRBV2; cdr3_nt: TGTGCCAGCAGCACGGGACAGGGTAGTGGCTACACCTTC; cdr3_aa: CASSTGQGSGYTF
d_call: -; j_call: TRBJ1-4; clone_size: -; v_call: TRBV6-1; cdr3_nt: TGTGCCAGCAGTGACCCCGGGGGGGGTGAAAAACTGTTTTTT; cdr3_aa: CASSDPGGGEKLFF
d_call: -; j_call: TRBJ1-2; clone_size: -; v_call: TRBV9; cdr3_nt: TGTGCCAGCAGCTTCGGGCAGGGAGGGGGTGATGGCTACACCTTC; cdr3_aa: CASSFGQGGGDGYTF
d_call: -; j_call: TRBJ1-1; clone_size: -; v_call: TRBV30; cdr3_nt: TGTGCCTGGAGTGTACCTGGCCCAGGCCTAAGGAACACTGAAGCTTTCTTT; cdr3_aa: CAWSVPGPGLRNTEAFF
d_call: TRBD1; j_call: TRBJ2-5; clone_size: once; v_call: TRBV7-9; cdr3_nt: TGTGCCAGCAGCCTACGGACAGGGGGGGAGACCCAGTACTTC; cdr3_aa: CASSLRTGGETQYF
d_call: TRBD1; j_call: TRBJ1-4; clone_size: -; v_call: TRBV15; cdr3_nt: TGTGCCACCAGCAGAGTTAGACAGGGGCATGAAAAACTGTTTTTT; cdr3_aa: CATSRVRQGHEKLFF
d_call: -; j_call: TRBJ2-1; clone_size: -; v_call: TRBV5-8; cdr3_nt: TGTGCCAGCAGCTCCAAGGGGGGGTGGGCCTACAATGAGCAGTTCTTC; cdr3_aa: CASSSKGGWAYNEQFF
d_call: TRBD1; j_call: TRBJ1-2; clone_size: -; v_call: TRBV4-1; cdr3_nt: TGCGCCAGCAGCCAACCCGGACAGGGTTATTATGGCTACACCTTC; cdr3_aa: CASSQPGQGYYGYTF
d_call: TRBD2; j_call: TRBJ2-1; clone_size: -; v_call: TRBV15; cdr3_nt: TGTGCCACCAGCAGCAACAGGACGGGACTAGCGGGGGGGATGCAGTTCTTC; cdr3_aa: CATSSNRTGLAGGMQFF
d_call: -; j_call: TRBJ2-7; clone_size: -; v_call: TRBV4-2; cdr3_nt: TGTGCCAGCAGCCGTCTTCTTGATAACCCGGTTTCCGAGCAGTACTTC; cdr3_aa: CASSRLLDNPVSEQYF
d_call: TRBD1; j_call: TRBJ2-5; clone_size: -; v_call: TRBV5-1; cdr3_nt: TGCGCCAGCAGCTTGGGCGCATGGACAGGGCCGGGGGAGACCCAGTACTTC; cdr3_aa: CASSLGAWTGPGETQYF
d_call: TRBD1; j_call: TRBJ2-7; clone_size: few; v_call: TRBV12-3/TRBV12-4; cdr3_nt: TGTGCCAGCACTCGGGACAGGGACTACGAGCAGTACTTC; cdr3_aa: CASTRDRDYEQYF
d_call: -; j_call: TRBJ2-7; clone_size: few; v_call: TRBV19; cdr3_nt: TGTGCCAGTAGTGCCCTAAGGGGGTACGAGCAGTACTTC; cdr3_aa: CASSALRGYEQYF
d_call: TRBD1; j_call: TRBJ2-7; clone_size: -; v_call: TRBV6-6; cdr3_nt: TGTGCCAGCAGCGGGGCTGGACAGGGGACCGTCTACGAGCAGTACTTC; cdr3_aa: CASSGAGQGTVYEQYF
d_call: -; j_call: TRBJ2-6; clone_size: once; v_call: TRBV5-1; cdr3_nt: TGCGCCAGCAGCTCGCGGGCCTCCTCTGGGGCCAACGTCCTGACTTTC; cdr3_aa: CASSSRASSGANVLTF
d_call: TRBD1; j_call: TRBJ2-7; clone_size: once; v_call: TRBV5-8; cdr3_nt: TGTGCCAGCAGCTTGGCCGGGACAGGGTCCCACGAGCAGTACTTC; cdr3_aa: CASSLAGTGSHEQYF
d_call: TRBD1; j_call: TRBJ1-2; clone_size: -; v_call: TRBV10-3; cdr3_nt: TGTGCCATCAGTCCCGCAGGGGGAACCTTTAACTATGGCTACACCTTC; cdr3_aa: CAISPAGGTFNYGYTF
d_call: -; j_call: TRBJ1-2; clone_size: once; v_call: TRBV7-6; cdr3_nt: TGTGCCAGCAGCGCCTCAGTAGTGGGGAGACGAAACTATGGCTACACCTTC; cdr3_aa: CASSASVVGRRNYGYTF
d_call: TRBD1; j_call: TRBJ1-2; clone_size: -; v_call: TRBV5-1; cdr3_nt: TGCGCCAGCAGAGAGGGGGCGCAGACCTCTGGCTACACCTTC; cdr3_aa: CASREGAQTSGYTF
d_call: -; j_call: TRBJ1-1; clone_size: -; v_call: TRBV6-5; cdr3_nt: TGTGCCAGCAGAGAGAGACTCCAGCGGGAGGCTTTCTTT; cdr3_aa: CASRERLQREAFF
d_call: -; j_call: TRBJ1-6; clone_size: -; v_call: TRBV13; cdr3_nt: TGTGCCAGCAGCTCCACGGCCCCGTCGGGATATTCACCCCTCCACTTT; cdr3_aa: CASSSTAPSGYSPLHF
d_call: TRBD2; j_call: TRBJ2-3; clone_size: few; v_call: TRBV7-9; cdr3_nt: TGTGCCTCGACTACTAGCGGGGTTGTAGATACGCAGTATTTT; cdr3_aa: CASTTSGVVDTQYF
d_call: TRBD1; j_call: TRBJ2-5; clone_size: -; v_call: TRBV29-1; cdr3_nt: TGCAGCGTTGAATTGACAGGGGTAGGGGAGACCCAGTACTTC; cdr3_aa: CSVELTGVGETQYF
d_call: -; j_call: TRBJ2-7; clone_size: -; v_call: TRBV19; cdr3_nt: TGTGCCAGTAGTATAAGGGGTACCTCCTACGAGCAGTACTTC; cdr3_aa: CASSIRGTSYEQYF
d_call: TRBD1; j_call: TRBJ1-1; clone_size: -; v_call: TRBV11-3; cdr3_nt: TGTGCCAGCAGATTAGATAATGGAGGGACAGGACCAAACACTGAAGCTTTCTTT; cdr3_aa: CASRLDNGGTGPNTEAFF
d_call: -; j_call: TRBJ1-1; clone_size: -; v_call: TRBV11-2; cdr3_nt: TGTGCCAGCAGCGCCGCAGGGCGAGACACTGAAGCTTTCTTT; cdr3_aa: CASSAAGRDTEAFF
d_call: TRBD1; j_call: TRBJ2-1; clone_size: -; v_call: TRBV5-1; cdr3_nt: TGCGCCAGCAGCTTGGCTCGCCCGGGACAGGGGTCAGGTGGTGAGCAGTTCTTC; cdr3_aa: CASSLARPGQGSGGEQFF
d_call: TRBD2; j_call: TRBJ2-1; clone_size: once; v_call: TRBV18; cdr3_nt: TGTGCCAGCTCACCACTTGGAGTAGCGGGGGCGCGGTCTACGTACAATGAGCAGTTCTTC; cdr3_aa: CASSPLGVAGARSTYNEQFF
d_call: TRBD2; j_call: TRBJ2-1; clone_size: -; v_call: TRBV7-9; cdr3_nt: TGTGCCAGCAGCTTACCGCAGGGACTAGCCCTATACAATGAGCAGTTCTTC; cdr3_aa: CASSLPQGLALYNEQFF
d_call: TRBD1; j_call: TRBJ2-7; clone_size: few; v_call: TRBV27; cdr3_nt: TGTGCCAGCAGTTCGGCAGGGGGCTCCTACGAGCAGTACTTC; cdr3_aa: CASSSAGGSYEQYF
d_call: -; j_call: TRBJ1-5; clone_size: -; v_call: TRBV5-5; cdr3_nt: TGTGCCAGCAGCTTGGGAGATCAGCCCCAGCATTTT; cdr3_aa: CASSLGDQPQHF
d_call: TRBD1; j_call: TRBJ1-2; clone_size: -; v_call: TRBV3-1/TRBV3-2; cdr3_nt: TGTGCCAGCAGCCGGGGGACAGGCGGCAGAGTAGTTGGCTACACCTTC; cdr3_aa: CASSRGTGGRVVGYTF
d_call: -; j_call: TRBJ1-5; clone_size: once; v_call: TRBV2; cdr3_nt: TGTGCCAGCAGTTACCCAGGGGATAGCAATCAGCCCCAGCATTTT; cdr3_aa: CASSYPGDSNQPQHF
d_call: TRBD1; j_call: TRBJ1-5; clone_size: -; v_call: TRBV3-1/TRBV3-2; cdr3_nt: TGTGCCAGCAGCCGGGACAGGGTCGTAGGACAGCCCCAGCATTTT; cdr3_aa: CASSRDRVVGQPQHF
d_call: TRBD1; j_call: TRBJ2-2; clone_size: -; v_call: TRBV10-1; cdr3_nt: TGCGCCAGCAGTGATCCAGGGGGCACCGGGGAGCTGTTTTTT; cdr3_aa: CASSDPGGTGELFF
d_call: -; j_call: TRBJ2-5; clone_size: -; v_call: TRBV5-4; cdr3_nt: TGTGCCAGCAGCGAGGGGGACCTAGGATCCCAAGAGACCCAGTACTTC; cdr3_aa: CASSEGDLGSQETQYF
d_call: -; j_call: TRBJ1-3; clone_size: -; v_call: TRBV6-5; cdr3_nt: TGTGCCAGCAGAATTCAGGGGACGGGAAACACCATATATTTT; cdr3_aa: CASRIQGTGNTIYF
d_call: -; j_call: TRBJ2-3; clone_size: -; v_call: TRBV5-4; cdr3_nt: TGTGCCAGCAGCTTGGGTTTTGGTTTGGGGGCAGGAGATACGCAGTATTTT; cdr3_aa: CASSLGFGLGAGDTQYF
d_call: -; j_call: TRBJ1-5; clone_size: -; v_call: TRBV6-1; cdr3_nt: TGTGCCAGCAGTGAGGCGGGATTCAATCAGCCCCAGCATTTT; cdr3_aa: CASSEAGFNQPQHF
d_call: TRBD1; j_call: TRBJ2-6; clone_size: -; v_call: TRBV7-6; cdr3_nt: TGTGCCAGCAGCTTAGAGACAGGGGGCTCTGGGGCCAACGTCCTGACTTTC; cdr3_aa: CASSLETGGSGANVLTF
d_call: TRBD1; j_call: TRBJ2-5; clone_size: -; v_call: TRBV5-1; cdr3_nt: TGCGCCAGCAGCTTGCGCCCCGGACAGGGGGGTGAGGAGACCCAGTACTTC; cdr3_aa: CASSLRPGQGGEETQYF
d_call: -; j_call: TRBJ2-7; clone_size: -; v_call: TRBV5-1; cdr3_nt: TGCGCCAGCAGCTTGGTCGGACACTCCTACGAGCAGTACTTC; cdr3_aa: CASSLVGHSYEQYF